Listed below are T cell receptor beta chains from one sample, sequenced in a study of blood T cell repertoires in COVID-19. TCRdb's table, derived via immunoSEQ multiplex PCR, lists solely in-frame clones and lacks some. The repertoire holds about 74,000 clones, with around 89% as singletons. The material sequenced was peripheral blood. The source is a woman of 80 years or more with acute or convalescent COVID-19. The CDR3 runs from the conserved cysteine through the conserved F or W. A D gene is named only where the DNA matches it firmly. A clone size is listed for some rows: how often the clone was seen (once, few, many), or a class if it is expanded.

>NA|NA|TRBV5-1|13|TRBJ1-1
CASSITGNTEAFF
TGCGCCAGCAGCATCACAGGGAACACTGAAGCTTTCTTT
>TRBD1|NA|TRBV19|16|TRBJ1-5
CASRNQGARSNQPQHF
TGTGCCAGTAGAAATCAGGGGGCAAGGAGCAATCAGCCCCAGCATTTT
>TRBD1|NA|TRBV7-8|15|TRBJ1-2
CASSLVQGAIGGYTF
TGTGCCAGCAGCTTAGTGCAGGGGGCAATAGGAGGCTACACCTTC
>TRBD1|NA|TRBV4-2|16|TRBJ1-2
CASSQRGQGEIYGYTF
TGTGCCAGCAGCCAAAGGGGACAGGGGGAAATCTATGGCTACACCTTC
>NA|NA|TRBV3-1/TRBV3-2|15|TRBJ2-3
CASSQGQDGTDTQYF
TGTGCCAGCAGCCAAGGACAGGACGGCACAGATACGCAGTATTTT
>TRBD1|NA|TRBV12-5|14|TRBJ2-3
CASGQTGVTDTQYF
TGTGCTAGTGGTCAGACAGGGGTGACAGATACGCAGTATTTT
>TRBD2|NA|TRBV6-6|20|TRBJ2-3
CASSFTGLAGGPSSTDTQYF
TGTGCCAGCAGCTTCACTGGACTAGCGGGGGGGCCCTCCAGCACAGATACGCAGTATTTT
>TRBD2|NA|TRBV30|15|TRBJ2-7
CAWSISSGRAREQYF
TGTGCCTGGAGCATAAGTAGCGGGAGGGCTCGGGAGCAGTACTTC
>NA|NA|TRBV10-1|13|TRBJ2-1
CASSENGADEQFF
TGCGCCAGCAGTGAGAATGGGGCGGATGAGCAGTTCTTC
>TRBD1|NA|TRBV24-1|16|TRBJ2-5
CATSDPGQGDQETQYF
TGTGCCACCAGTGATCCGGGACAGGGGGATCAAGAGACCCAGTACTTC
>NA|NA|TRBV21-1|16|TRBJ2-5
CASSKPPTGGRETQYF
TGTGCCAGCAGCAAACCCCCGACAGGGGGCAGGGAGACCCAGTACTTC
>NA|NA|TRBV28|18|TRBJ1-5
CASSPLGGRIWSNQPQHF
TGTGCCAGCAGTCCCTTGGGAGGGAGGATCTGGAGCAATCAGCCCCAGCATTTT
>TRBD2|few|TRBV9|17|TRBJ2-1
CASSQVGASGKYNEQFF
TGTGCCAGCAGCCAAGTGGGGGCTAGCGGGAAGTACAATGAGCAGTTCTTC
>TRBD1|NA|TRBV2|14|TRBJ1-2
CASRLQGVAYGYTF
TGTGCCAGCAGATTACAGGGGGTTGCCTATGGCTACACCTTC
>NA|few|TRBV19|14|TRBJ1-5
CASSFGGGEGPQHF
TGTGCCAGTAGTTTTGGGGGGGGAGAAGGGCCCCAGCATTTT
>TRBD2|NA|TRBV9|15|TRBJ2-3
CASSAAGGPTYTQYF
TGTGCCAGCAGCGCAGCGGGGGGACCCACATATACGCAGTATTTT
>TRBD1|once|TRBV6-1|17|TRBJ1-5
CASSVGQFILSNQPQHF
TGTGCCAGCAGTGTGGGACAGTTTATTCTTAGCAATCAGCCCCAGCATTTT
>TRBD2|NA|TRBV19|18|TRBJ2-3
CASSMRVRAGVGTDTQYF
TGTGCCAGTAGTATGAGGGTCAGAGCGGGAGTTGGTACAGATACGCAGTATTTT
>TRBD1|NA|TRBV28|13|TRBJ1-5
CASSGTGNQPQHF
TGTGCCAGCAGCGGGACAGGAAATCAGCCCCAGCATTTT
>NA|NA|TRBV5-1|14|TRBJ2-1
CASTVGLPNNEQFF
TGCGCCAGCACCGTCGGACTACCTAACAATGAGCAGTTCTTC
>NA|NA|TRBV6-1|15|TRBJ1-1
CASSEASPGGTEAFF
TGTGCCAGCAGTGAAGCGTCCCCCGGCGGCACTGAAGCTTTCTTT
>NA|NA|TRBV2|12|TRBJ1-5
CASSRDGQPQHF
TGTGCCAGCAGCAGGGATGGGCAGCCCCAGCATTTT
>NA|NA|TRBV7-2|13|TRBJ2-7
CASSLTQAYEQYF
TGTGCCAGCAGCTTAACACAGGCCTACGAGCAGTACTTC
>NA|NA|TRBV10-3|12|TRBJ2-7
CAIRLDSYEQYF
TGTGCCATCAGGTTAGACTCCTACGAGCAGTACTTC
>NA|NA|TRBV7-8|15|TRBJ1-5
CASSPLTVGNQPQHF
TGTGCCAGCAGCCCGTTGACAGTCGGCAATCAGCCCCAGCATTTT
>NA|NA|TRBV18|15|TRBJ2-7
CASSPAGAQGYEQYF
TGTGCCAGCTCACCAGCCGGAGCCCAGGGCTACGAGCAGTACTTC
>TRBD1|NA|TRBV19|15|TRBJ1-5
CASSIATGGYQPQHF
TGTGCCAGTAGTATAGCTACAGGGGGCTATCAGCCCCAGCATTTT
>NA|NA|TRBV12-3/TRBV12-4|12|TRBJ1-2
CASSERVSGYTF
TGTGCCAGCAGTGAGAGGGTCTCTGGCTACACCTTC
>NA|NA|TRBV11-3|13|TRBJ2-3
CASSPRVSDTQYF
TGTGCCAGCAGCCCCCGCGTCTCAGATACGCAGTATTTT
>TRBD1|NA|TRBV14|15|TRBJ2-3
CASSRQGVGADTQYF
TGTGCCAGCAGCCGACAGGGGGTAGGTGCAGATACGCAGTATTTT
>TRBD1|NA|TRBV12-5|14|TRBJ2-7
CASGGLGTDYEQYF
TGTGCTAGTGGGGGCCTCGGGACAGACTACGAGCAGTACTTC
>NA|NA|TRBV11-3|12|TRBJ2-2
CASSKYTGELFF
TGTGCCAGCAGTAAATACACCGGGGAGCTGTTTTTT
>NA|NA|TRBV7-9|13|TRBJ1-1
CASSPAENTEAFF
TGTGCCAGCAGCCCGGCGGAGAACACTGAAGCTTTCTTT
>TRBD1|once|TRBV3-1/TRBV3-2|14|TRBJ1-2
CASSQGTGSYGYTF
TGTGCCAGCAGCCAAGGGACAGGGTCCTATGGCTACACCTTC
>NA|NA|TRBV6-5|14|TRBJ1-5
CASSLQGFNQPQHF
TGTGCCAGCAGCCTACAGGGTTTTAATCAGCCCCAGCATTTT
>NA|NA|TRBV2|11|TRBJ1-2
CASRAGYGYTF
TGTGCCAGCAGAGCAGGGTATGGCTACACCTTC
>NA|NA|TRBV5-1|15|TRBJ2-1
CASSLGAASYNEQFF
TGCGCCAGCTCACTGGGGGCAGCCTCCTACAATGAGCAGTTCTTC
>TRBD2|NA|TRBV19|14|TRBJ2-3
CASTLAGVTDTQYF
TGTGCCAGTACTCTAGCGGGGGTCACAGATACGCAGTATTTT
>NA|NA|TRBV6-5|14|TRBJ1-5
CASIIDRSKGPQHF
TGTGCCAGCATCATTGACAGGTCAAAGGGGCCCCAGCATTTT
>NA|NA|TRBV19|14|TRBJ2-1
CASTSLGTNNEQFF
TGTGCCAGTACCTCCTTAGGCACTAACAATGAGCAGTTCTTC
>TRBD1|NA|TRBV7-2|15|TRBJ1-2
CASSQRQGRHDGYTF
TGTGCCAGCAGCCAGCGACAGGGGCGGCATGATGGCTACACCTTC
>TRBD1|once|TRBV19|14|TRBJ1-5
CASSHDRGGQPQHF
TGTGCCAGTAGCCACGACAGGGGCGGTCAGCCCCAGCATTTT
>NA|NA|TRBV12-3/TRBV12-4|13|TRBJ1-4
CASSLAGGAKLFF
TGTGCCAGCAGTTTAGCCGGAGGGGCAAAACTGTTTTTT
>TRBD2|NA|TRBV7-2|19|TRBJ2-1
CASSPRWTSGISSYNEQFF
TGTGCCAGCAGCCCGCGCTGGACTAGCGGGATCAGCTCCTACAATGAGCAGTTCTTC
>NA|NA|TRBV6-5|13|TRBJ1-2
CASSRPGNYGYTF
TGTGCCAGCAGCCGCCCGGGGAACTATGGCTACACCTTC
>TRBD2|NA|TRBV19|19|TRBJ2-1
CASSIIGLAGGRQYNEQFF
TGTGCCAGTAGTATCATAGGACTAGCGGGGGGGCGACAATACAATGAGCAGTTCTTC
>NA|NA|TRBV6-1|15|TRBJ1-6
CASSEVGRLYSPLHF
TGTGCCAGCAGTGAAGTTGGCAGATTATATTCACCCCTCCACTTT
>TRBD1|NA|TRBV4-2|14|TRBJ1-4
CASSQGTGVEKLFF
TGTGCCAGCAGCCAAGGGACAGGGGTTGAAAAACTGTTTTTT
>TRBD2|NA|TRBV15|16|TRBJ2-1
CATSPWGGSSYNEQFF
TGTGCCACCAGCCCCTGGGGGGGAAGCTCCTACAATGAGCAGTTCTTC
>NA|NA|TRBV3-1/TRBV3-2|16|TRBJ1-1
CASSQSRGGSNTEAFF
TGTGCCAGCAGCCAATCGAGGGGGGGGTCGAACACTGAAGCTTTCTTT
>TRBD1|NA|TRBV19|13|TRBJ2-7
CATRGQNSYEQYF
TGTGCCACCAGGGGACAGAACTCCTACGAGCAGTACTTC
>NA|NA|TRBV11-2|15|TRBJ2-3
CASSLVGNRGDTQYF
TGTGCCAGCAGCTTAGTGGGGAACCGGGGAGATACGCAGTATTTT
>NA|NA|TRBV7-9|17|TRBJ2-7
CASSLEGGPTSFYEQYF
TGTGCCAGCAGCTTAGAGGGGGGGCCGACTAGTTTCTACGAGCAGTACTTC